The 13 T cell receptor beta chains reported below all come from one sample, sequenced in a study of cytomegalovirus exposure and HLA in healthy donors. Primers for the PCR totalled 60 Vbeta and 13 Jbeta. Method: immunoSEQ multiplex PCR; TCRdb's copy keeps in-frame clones and lacks some. The table includes about 240,000 clones, about 81% detected once. The sample consisted of PBMCs. The receptor source for this set is a woman aged 40 to 50 in good health and CMV-seropositive.

This clone was found once. In the same sample, other DNA sequences code for this CDR3. The genes are TRBV6-1 and TRBJ1-6; TRBD1 agrees at 8 bases. The trim removed 5 bases at V and 6 bases at J, leaving 6 bases unmatched. Looked up from germline, CDR1 is MNHNS and CDR2 is SASEGT. The CDR3 consists of 15 residues. The CDR3 here is CASSPNRGSNSPLHF. The CDR3 DNA reads as TGTGCCAGCAGTCCTAACAGGGGGTCTAATTCACCCCTCCACTTT.

This clone has a single count. V is TRBV30 and J is TRBJ1-2, with D unresolved. Germline CDR1 and CDR2: GTSNPN and SVGIG (reference sequence). The CDR3 is 14 amino acids. V lost 4 bases, J lost 3 bases, and 15 bases lay in between. CDR3 amino acids: CAWIGRREDYGYTF. The DNA for the CDR3 is TGTGCCTGGATCGGTCGGCGAGAGGACTATGGCTACACCTTC. The whole variable domain, remainder taken from reference TRBV30 and TRBJ1-2, is SQTIHQWPATLVQPVGSPLSLECTVEGTSNPNLYWYRQAAGRGLQLLFYSVGIGQISSEVPQNLSASRPQDRQFILSSKKLLLSDSGFYLCAWIGRREDYGYTFGSGTRLTVV.

This clone was observed a single time. The V and J genes are TRBV5-6 and TRBJ2-3; 8 bases are shared with TRBD2. The CDR3 totals 15 residues. Germline assignment: CDR1 SGHDT and CDR2 YYEEEE. After removal of 6 bases from V and 5 bases from J, the junction contained 11 bases not matched to a gene. CDR3 sequence reads: CASTLGGGRGDTQYF. DNA of the CDR3: TGTGCCAGCACCCTAGGCGGGGGGCGGGGAGATACGCAGTATTTT. Looking up the rest from reference TRBV5-6 and TRBJ2-3 gives the full variable domain: DAGVTQSPTHLIKTRGQQVTLRCSPKSGHDTVSWYQQALGQGPQFIFQYYEEEERQRGNFPDRFSGHQFPNYSSELNVNALLLGDSALYLCASTLGGGRGDTQYFGPGTRLTVL.

The chain links TRBV27 to TRBJ2-3, with D hard to call. Per the germline V gene, CDR1 is MNHEY and CDR2 is SMNVEV (reference sequence). The CDR3 is 12 residues long. The V gene lost 6 bases and the J gene lost 6 bases, with 10 bases spanning the gap. The CDR3 DNA reads as TGTGCCAGCAGACGCGGAACTGATACGCAGTATTTT. Protein: CASRRGTDTQYF.

The V call is TRBV7-3, the J call TRBJ2-2, with 8 bases aligning to TRBD2. The CDR3 length is 15 residues. Trimming at V came to 5 bases and at J to 8 bases, leaving 10 bases not matched to a gene. In germline, CDR1 is SGHTA, CDR2 FQGTGA. CDR3 loop: CASSTRGGRQGELFF. The CDR3 DNA sequence: TGTGCCAGCAGCACCCGGGGGGGCCGTCAAGGGGAGCTGTTTTTT.

The chain is built from TRBV6-5 and TRBJ1-1; 9 bases agree with TRBD1. The CDR3 has 13 amino acids. V lost 2 bases, J lost 8 bases, and 3 bases stayed unmatched. The germline V gene encodes CDR1 MNHEY and CDR2 SVGAGI. The CDR3 DNA follows: TGTGCCAGCAGTTACGGGACAGGGTTCGAAGCTTTCTTT. As protein: CASSYGTGFEAFF.

The chain couples TRBV6-6 to TRBJ1-5, with 10 bases that match TRBD1. There are 13 residues in the CDR3. The J segment lost 6 bases and the V segment lost 4 bases, leaving 0 bases of the junction unmatched. Germline values: CDR1 MNHNY, CDR2 SVGAGI (reference sequence). CDR3 in amino acids: CASSWDRGQPQHF. As DNA, the CDR3 is TGTGCCAGCAGTTGGGACAGGGGTCAGCCCCAGCATTTT.

This chain connects TRBV7-2 to TRBJ2-5, with TRBD2 matching over 7 bases. The germline gives CDR1 SGHTA, CDR2 FQGNSA. Losses at the gene ends were 6 bases for V and 2 bases for J; bases not matched to a gene: 3. The CDR3 runs 13 residues. The CDR3 loop is CASSGTTQETQYF. The CDR3 nucleotides read TGTGCCAGCAGTGGGACTACACAAGAGACCCAGTACTTC.

The chain employs TRBV10-3 and TRBJ1-1, with 8 bases that match TRBD1. Losses at the gene ends were 8 bases for V and 2 bases for J; bases not matched to a gene: 7. The germline CDR1 and CDR2 sequences are ENHRY and SYGVKD. The CDR3 consists of 14 residues. The CDR3 sequence: CAIGSGQVNTEAFF. CDR3 bases: TGTGCCATCGGTTCGGGACAGGTTAACACTGAAGCTTTCTTT.

There are a few counts of this clone. The chain couples TRBV30 to TRBJ1-1; 8 positions match TRBD1. The CDR3 has 12 amino acids. Germline lookup yields CDR1 GTSNPN and CDR2 SVGIG (reference sequence). Trimming at V came to 7 bases and at J to 2 bases, leaving 3 bases not matched to a gene. CDR3 loop: CAFTGGNTEAFF. DNA of the CDR3: TGTGCCTTCACAGGGGGAAACACTGAAGCTTTCTTT.

Comment on this clone: Mismatch with germline at one junction end may stem from a read error. V usage is TRBV10-1 and J usage is TRBJ1-1; tentatively, D is TRBD1 (5 bases). CDR1 is WNHNN, CDR2 SYGVQD, per germline (reference sequence). The CDR3 totals 15 residues. Here the CDR3 reads CASSESVGGNSEAFF. The CDR3 DNA follows: TGCGCCAGCAGTGAGTCGGTGGGGGGGAACTCTGAAGCTTTCTTT.

V usage is TRBV30 and J usage is TRBJ2-3; possibly TRBD1 for D (6 bases). Trimming left V 4 bases short and J 3 bases short, with 11 bases between. This CDR3 is 13 amino acids long. Per germline, CDR1 GTSNPN and CDR2 SVGIG (reference sequence). Here the CDR3 reads CAWNGGATDTQYF. The CDR3 region has the DNA TGTGCCTGGAATGGGGGCGCGACAGATACGCAGTATTTT.

The rearrangement links TRBV27 to TRBJ2-1, with D possibly TRBD2 on 6 matching bases. The CDR3 is made up of 17 amino acids. V lost 10 bases, J lost 0 bases, and 22 bases lay in between. Germline V gene lookup returns CDR1 MNHEY and CDR2 SMNVEV (reference sequence). CDR3 sequence: CATTEEGRGSSYNEQFF. CDR3 bases: TGTGCCACCACCGAGGAGGGACGGGGGAGCTCCTACAATGAGCAGTTCTTC.